This passage covers 7 T cell receptor beta chains from one sample sequenced in a study of T-cell memory formation after mild COVID-19. TCRdb processed the 5' RACE reads anew with MiXCR; each CDR3 protein has one entry. The sample includes about 290,000 distinct CDR3 sequences, about a sixth of them seen just once. Specimen: PBMCs or a T cell subset sorted from them (not recorded which). These receptors came from a man between 18 and 29 years old who had mild COVID-19 (a few samples of this study predate the infection). Cell type and time point are not known.

This chain joins TRBV11-1 and TRBJ2-3; TRBD1 aligns across 7 bases. CDR3 length: 15 residues. Germline trimming cut 5 bases from V and 1 base from J; bases unmatched to any gene: 6. Germline loops: CDR1 SGHAT, CDR2 FQDESV (reference sequence). CDR3 sequence: CASSRRGRGTDTQYF. As DNA, the CDR3 is TGTGCCAGCAGCAGAAGGGGGCGTGGCACAGATACGCAGTATTTT.

V usage is TRBV19 and J usage is TRBJ2-3; the D gene could be TRBD1 or TRBD2 (6 bases each). V lost 4 bases, J lost 3 bases, and 14 bases lay in between. Per the germline V gene, CDR1 is LNHDA and CDR2 is SQIVND (reference sequence). The CDR3 sequence is 15 residues long. The CDR3 loop reads CASSTGGLATDTQYF. The CDR3 region has the DNA TGTGCCAGTAGTACCGGGGGCCTAGCGACAGATACGCAGTATTTT.

The DNA for the CDR3 is TGTGCCAGCAGTGAATTGGTGGCAGGGGGCGTTTCACCCCTCCACTTT. Translating gives CASSELVAGGVSPLHF. The chain joins TRBV6-1 to TRBJ1-6; 8 nucleotides agree with TRBD1. Germline CDR1 reads MNHNS; CDR2 reads SASEGT. This CDR3 contains 16 residues. V gave up 2 bases and J gave up 9 bases; unmatched junction bases: 9.

This clonotype was observed a handful of times. This chain links TRBV4-2 with TRBJ2-3, with 8 bases identical to TRBD2. Germline CDR1 and CDR2: LGHNA and YNFKEQ. The CDR3 is 17 residues long. V shed 0 bases and J 6 bases; nucleotides not matched to a gene: 11. In DNA form, the CDR3 reads TGTGCCAGCAGCCAAGAGGCCCAGGCGGGGGGTCTGGATACGCAGTATTTT. Translation: CASSQEAQAGGLDTQYF.

CDR3 bases: TGCAGTGCTAGAAACTCAGGGGGAACCTACGAGCAGTACTTC. Translated: CSARNSGGTYEQYF. The rearrangement links TRBV20-1 to TRBJ2-7; TRBD1 aligns across 7 bases. This CDR3 is 14 amino acids long. The V and J ends lost 2 bases and 2 bases, in that order; junction bases with no gene match: 6. Germline V gene data show CDR1 as DFQATT and CDR2 as SNEGSKA (reference sequence).

This chain uses TRBV10-3 with TRBJ2-3; TRBD2 matches 9 bases. V lost 3 bases to trimming and J lost 2 bases; unmatched junction nucleotides: 6. Germline V gives CDR1 ENHRY, CDR2 SYGVKD. This CDR3 spans 16 amino acids. The CDR3: CAISEASGELTDTQYF. DNA of the CDR3: TGTGCCATCAGTGAAGCTAGCGGGGAACTCACAGATACGCAGTATTTT.

This clonotype turned up a few times. CDR3 DNA: TGCAGTGCTACCCGGCCAGGGGGCAACTATGGCTACACCTTC. It specifies CSATRPGGNYGYTF. The chain uses TRBV20-1 and TRBJ1-2, with 8 bases that match TRBD1. After removal of 4 bases from V and 2 bases from J, the junction contained 6 bases not matched to a gene. Looked up from germline, CDR1 is DFQATT and CDR2 is SNEGSKA (reference sequence). This CDR3 spans 14 amino acids.